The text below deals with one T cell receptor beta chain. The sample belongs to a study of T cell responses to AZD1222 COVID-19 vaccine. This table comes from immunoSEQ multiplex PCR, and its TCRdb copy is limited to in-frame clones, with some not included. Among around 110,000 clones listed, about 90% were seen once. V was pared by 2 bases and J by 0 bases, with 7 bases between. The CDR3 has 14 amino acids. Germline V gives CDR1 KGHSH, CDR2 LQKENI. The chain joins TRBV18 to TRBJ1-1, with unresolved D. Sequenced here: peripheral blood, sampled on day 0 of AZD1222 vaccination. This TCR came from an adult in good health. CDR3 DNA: TGTGCCAGCTCACCATCGACGGTGAACACTGAAGCTTTCTTT. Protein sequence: CASSPSTVNTEAFF.